Below, 30 T cell receptor beta chains from the same sample are listed, as sequenced in a study of shared clonotypes between healthy human individuals. Profiled with immunoSEQ multiplex PCR; TCRdb holds only in-frame clones, not every one. Here the sample spans about 2 million clones, 90% to 95% being singletons. Input material: naive CD4+ T cells sorted from blood. Subset meaning: CD45RA+ positively selected. Receptors originate from a man between 18 and 29 years old in good health.

The chain's CDR3 is CASSSISGTANSPLHF. DNA for the CDR3: TGTGCCAGTAGTTCGATCTCCGGGACAGCTAATTCACCCCTCCACTTT. V usage is TRBV19 and J usage is TRBJ1-6; 7 nucleotides align to TRBD1. CDR1 and CDR2 from the germline V gene are LNHDA and SQIVND (reference sequence). V shed 5 bases, J shed 6 bases, and the junction held 10 bases outside the gene matches. CDR3 length: 16 residues.

The chain links TRBV7-6 to TRBJ1-1; TRBD1 matches at 8 bases. From germline, CDR1 is SGHVS and CDR2 FNYEAQ. The CDR3 is 15 residues long. The V gene end was trimmed by 3 bases and the J gene end by 0 bases; junction bases not matched to a gene: 3. CDR3 coding DNA: TGTGCCAGCAGCTTGACGGACAGGGTGAACACTGAAGCTTTCTTT. As protein: CASSLTDRVNTEAFF.

This chain joins TRBV6-5 and TRBJ2-7; D is uncertain. The CDR3 length is 14 residues. Germline lookup yields CDR1 MNHEY and CDR2 SVGAGI. Trimming removed 8 bases at V and 0 bases at J, with 14 bases between. In DNA form, the CDR3 reads TGTGCCAGCTCTCCCGGAATCCTCTCCTACGAGCAGTACTTC. Residues: CASSPGILSYEQYF.

This sequence joins TRBV28 and TRBJ2-1; D is unresolved. Germline CDR1 MDHEN, CDR2 SYDVKM. Trimming left V 5 bases short and J 2 bases short, with 13 bases between. The CDR3 length is 15 residues. Here the CDR3 DNA reads TGTGCCAGCAGTGCAGAGGCGAGGACCTACAATGAGCAGTTCTTC. Translating it yields CASSAEARTYNEQFF.

This chain connects TRBV28 to TRBJ2-5; 15 bases map to TRBD2. CDR3 length: 16 residues. Germline CDR1 and CDR2: MDHEN and SYDVKM. Trimming at V came to 6 bases and at J to 1 base, leaving 3 bases not matched to a gene. The CDR3 coding sequence is TGTGCCAGCAGATTGGGACTAGCGGGGGGCCAAGAGACCCAGTACTTC. This codes for CASRLGLAGGQETQYF. Using reference TRBV28 and TRBJ2-5 for the parts outside the CDR3, the full variable domain is DVKVTQSSRYLVKRTGEKVFLECVQDMDHENMFWYRQDPGLGLRLIYFSYDVKMKEKGDIPEGYSVSREKKERFSLILESASTNQTSMYLCASRLGLAGGQETQYFGPGTRLLVL.

V gene TRBV29-1 combines with J gene TRBJ2-3, with 11 bases identical to TRBD2. V lost 6 bases and J lost 0; bases outside the gene matches: 8. Germline lookup yields CDR1 SQVTM and CDR2 ANQGSEA. The CDR3 is 16 residues long. CDR3 sequence (DNA): TGCAGCGTCTGTTGGACTAGCGGGTCGAGCACAGATACGCAGTATTTT. This encodes CSVCWTSGSSTDTQYF.

The chain joins TRBV6-6 to TRBJ2-1; D not resolved. The CDR3 runs to 11 residues. Germline V gene lookup returns CDR1 MNHNY and CDR2 SVGAGI (reference sequence). Trimming shortened V by 5 bases and J by 4 bases, and 3 bases separated the two germline ends. The CDR3 coding sequence is TGTGCCAGCAGTCAATACAATGAGCAGTTCTTC. As protein: CASSQYNEQFF.

The chain employs TRBV11-2 and TRBJ2-3; D is uncertain. V lost 1 base and J lost 2, with 19 bases in between. The germline CDR1 and CDR2 sequences are SGHAT and FQNNGV. The CDR3 runs to 18 residues. This CDR3 is CASSLGVGDSVLTDTQYF. CDR3 nucleotides: TGTGCCAGCAGCTTAGGGGTCGGAGACTCGGTACTCACAGATACGCAGTATTTT.

The rearrangement joins TRBV30 to TRBJ2-7; D is ambiguous. The germline gives CDR1 GTSNPN, CDR2 SVGIG (reference sequence). V gave up 7 bases and J gave up 0 bases, with 13 bases separating them. This CDR3 comprises 13 residues. CDR3 region: CASTPRSSYEQYF. In DNA, the CDR3 is TGTGCCTCGACACCTAGGAGCTCCTACGAGCAGTACTTC. The complete variable domain, with remaining parts taken from reference TRBV30 and TRBJ2-7, reads SQTIHQWPATLVQPVGSPLSLECTVEGTSNPNLYWYRQAAGRGLQLLFYSVGIGQISSEVPQNLSASRPQDRQFILSSKKLLLSDSGFYLCASTPRSSYEQYFGPGTRLTVT.

Concerning this clone itself: Other DNA sequences in the same sample also yield this CDR3. CDR3 in amino acids: CASSFLTGAGTDTQYF. The CDR3 bases are TGTGCCAGCAGTTTTCTTACCGGGGCGGGCACAGATACGCAGTATTTT. The rearrangement links TRBV27 to TRBJ2-3; D assignment may be TRBD1 or TRBD2 (5 bases each). Trimming stripped 3 bases from V and 1 base from J, with 14 bases between. CDR3 size: 16 residues. Germline CDR1 MNHEY, CDR2 SMNVEV (reference sequence).

The rearrangement joins TRBV6-1 to TRBJ2-7; 7 nucleotides line up with TRBD1. CDR3 length equals 14 residues. The V gene end was trimmed by 4 bases and the J gene end by 2 bases; junction bases not matched to a gene: 5. Germline V gene sequence: CDR1 MNHNS, CDR2 SASEGT. This CDR3 is CASSVEGAPYEQYF. The DNA for the CDR3 is TGTGCCAGCAGTGTCGAGGGGGCACCCTACGAGCAGTACTTC.

This clone was observed a single time. V gene TRBV27 combines with J gene TRBJ2-7; D call uncertain. From germline, CDR1 is MNHEY and CDR2 SMNVEV (reference sequence). Between the trimmed V and J ends, which lost 4 bases and 6 bases, there was a span of 1 base. This CDR3 contains 9 residues. Written as DNA, the CDR3 is TGTGCCAGCAGTTGCGAGCAGTACTTC. The encoded protein is CASSCEQYF.

V gene TRBV5-8 combines with J gene TRBJ1-6; no clear D gene. The CDR3 runs 14 residues. Germline lookup yields CDR1 SGHTS and CDR2 YDEGEE. The germline V and J ends were trimmed by 0 bases and 7 bases, with 8 bases remaining between them. CDR3 bases: TGTGCCAGCAGCTTGGAAACAGACAATTCACCCCTCCACTTT. It codes for CASSLETDNSPLHF. The full variable domain, with the rest looked up from reference TRBV5-8 and TRBJ1-6, is EAGVTQSPTHLIKTRGQQATLRCSPISGHTSVYWYQQALGLGLQFLLWYDEGEERNRGNFPPRFSGRQFPNYSSELNVNALELEDSALYLCASSLETDNSPLHFGNGTRLTVT.

This sequence joins TRBV18 and TRBJ1-3; the D is unclear. Trimming shortened V by 0 bases and J by 0 bases, and 15 bases separated the two germline ends. CDR3 length equals 18 residues. Germline assignment: CDR1 KGHSH and CDR2 LQKENI. The CDR3 sequence is CASSPPGPGWSSGNTIYF. The CDR3 bases are TGTGCCAGCTCACCACCTGGTCCAGGCTGGAGCTCTGGAAACACCATATATTTT.

This clone was seen only a few times. V is TRBV5-6 and J is TRBJ1-5; TRBD1 matches 8 bases. After removal of 3 bases from V and 5 bases from J, the junction contained 7 bases not matched to a gene. The CDR3 spans 15 residues. Germline V gives CDR1 SGHDT, CDR2 YYEEEE. This CDR3 reads CASSSYDRGDQPQHF. CDR3 DNA: TGTGCCAGCAGCTCCTACGACAGGGGAGATCAGCCCCAGCATTTT.

The count of this clone is one. The chain is built from TRBV5-1 and TRBJ2-1; no firm D call. The germline V and J ends were trimmed by 0 bases and 4 bases, with 11 bases remaining between them. Germline V lookup: CDR1 SGHRS, CDR2 YFSETQ. The CDR3 sequence is 15 residues long. The CDR3 bases are TGCGCCAGCAGCTTGGAGGGTTATCCATACAATGAGCAGTTCTTC. It translates to CASSLEGYPYNEQFF.

The V and J genes are TRBV6-1 and TRBJ2-7, with D perhaps TRBD2 (6 bases). Germline CDR1 is MNHNS and CDR2 is SASEGT. The CDR3 runs to 14 residues. Between the trimmed V and J ends, which lost 1 base and 2 bases, there was a span of 9 bases. In DNA, the CDR3 is TGTGCCAGCAGTGAAGAAGCGGGCGCCTACGAGCAGTACTTC. It specifies CASSEEAGAYEQYF.

The chain combines TRBV27 with TRBJ1-4, with unresolved D. The length of the CDR3 is 14 residues. Germline V CDR1 and CDR2: MNHEY, SMNVEV (reference sequence). V was clipped by 1 base and J by 3 bases, with 6 bases between them. Written as DNA, the CDR3 is TGTGCCAGCAGTTTATGGGCGTCTAATGAAAAACTGTTTTTT. Translating it yields CASSLWASNEKLFF.

V is TRBV5-6 and J is TRBJ1-4, with TRBD1 matching 8 bases. The CDR3 sequence is 15 residues long. In germline, CDR1 is SGHDT, CDR2 YYEEEE. V was pared by 4 bases and J by 4 bases, with 6 bases of the junction left unmatched. The chain's CDR3 is CASSLGTGNNEKLFF. DNA for the CDR3: TGTGCCAGCAGCCTCGGGACAGGTAATAATGAAAAACTGTTTTTT. Complete variable domain (other parts from reference TRBV5-6 and TRBJ1-4): DAGVTQSPTHLIKTRGQQVTLRCSPKSGHDTVSWYQQALGQGPQFIFQYYEEEERQRGNFPDRFSGHQFPNYSSELNVNALLLGDSALYLCASSLGTGNNEKLFFGSGTQLSVL.

The chain employs TRBV4-2 and TRBJ1-3; D gene ambiguous. The CDR3 is 15 amino acids. Deletions cut 1 base from V and 4 bases from J, with 11 bases between. Germline CDR1 and CDR2: LGHNA and YNFKEQ. CDR3 amino acids: CASSQVAGGGNTIYF. CDR3 DNA sequence: TGTGCCAGCAGCCAAGTTGCTGGCGGCGGAAACACCATATATTTT.

This rearrangement joins TRBV28 to TRBJ1-5; 11 positions match TRBD1. The CDR3 spans 15 residues. J gave up 6 bases and V 5 bases, and 6 bases lay outside the gene matches. Germline-derived CDR1 and CDR2 are MDHEN and SYDVKM. The DNA of the CDR3 is TGTGCCAGCAGTCCTCGGACAGGGGGCACTCAGCCCCAGCATTTT. Translating gives CASSPRTGGTQPQHF.

This chain uses TRBV10-2 with TRBJ1-5; no clear D. V gave up 3 bases and J gave up 1 base, with 10 bases separating them. Germline V gene data show CDR1 as WSHSY and CDR2 as SAAADI. The CDR3 has 15 residues. The CDR3 spells CASSEGSWSNQPQHF. The CDR3 region has the DNA TGCGCCAGCAGTGAAGGCAGCTGGAGCAATCAGCCCCAGCATTTT.

This clone turned up a few times. The V gene is TRBV30, the J gene TRBJ1-1; 9 bases match TRBD1. The CDR3 totals 14 residues. Unmatched junction bases numbered 6, after V lost 4 bases and J lost 3 bases. Germline CDR1 and CDR2: GTSNPN and SVGIG (reference sequence). DNA for the CDR3: TGTGCCTGGACTTTCCGGGACAGGGACACTGAAGCTTTCTTT. Encoded protein: CAWTFRDRDTEAFF.

The rearrangement uses TRBV4-1 and TRBJ2-4; 8 nucleotides line up with TRBD2. Germline V gene data show CDR1 as MGHRA and CDR2 as YSYEKL. V gave up 0 bases and J gave up 1 base; unmatched junction bases: 14. The CDR3 totals 20 residues. CDR3 sequence: CASSQDPQREWLGAKNIQYF. CDR3 sequence (DNA): TGCGCCAGCAGCCAAGATCCCCAGCGGGAGTGGCTGGGGGCCAAAAACATTCAGTACTTC.

This rearrangement joins TRBV6-5 to TRBJ1-1, with D uncertain. CDR3 size: 13 residues. Deletions cut 3 bases from V and 1 base from J, with 6 bases between. Per the germline V gene, CDR1 is MNHEY and CDR2 is SVGAGI. The CDR3 region is CASSYFSNTEAFF. The CDR3 coding sequence is TGTGCCAGCAGTTATTTTTCGAACACTGAAGCTTTCTTT.

The rearrangement joins TRBV7-2 to TRBJ2-5; TRBD1 is a possible D gene (6 bases). V lost 4 bases, J lost 4 bases, and 13 bases lay in between. The CDR3 is 14 amino acids. CDR1 SGHTA and CDR2 FQGNSA come from the germline V gene. In DNA, the CDR3 is TGTGCCAGCAGCTCGAACCCCAGGGGAGAGACCCAGTACTTC. It is translated as CASSSNPRGETQYF.

The rearrangement uses TRBV11-3 and TRBJ1-1, with D possibly matching TRBD1 (5 bases). From germline, CDR1 is SGHNT and CDR2 YENEEA. This CDR3 is built from 13 residues. Trimming shortened V by 5 bases and J by 8 bases, and 15 bases separated the two germline ends. The CDR3 here is CASSLRVSSEAFF. CDR3 nucleotide sequence: TGTGCCAGCAGCCTCAGGGTTAGTAGCGAAGCTTTCTTT.

About this clone: This sample also contains other DNA sequences that code for the same CDR3. The J gene is TRBJ2-3, the V gene TRBV2; D not certain. Looked up from germline, CDR1 is SNHLY and CDR2 is FYNNEI. This CDR3 comprises 15 residues. Trimming left V 6 bases short and J 0 bases short, with 13 bases between. The DNA of the CDR3 is TGTGCCAGCAGCGTCAGGACCGCTAGCACAGATACGCAGTATTTT. This sequence encodes CASSVRTASTDTQYF.

This chain uses TRBV29-1 with TRBJ1-1; D may be TRBD1 (6 bases). The CDR3 covers 13 residues. V was pared by 5 bases and J by 1 base, with 11 bases between. The germline V gene encodes CDR1 SQVTM and CDR2 ANQGSEA. The DNA for the CDR3 is TGCAGCGTTAACAGGGTGGGGAACACTGAAGCTTTCTTT. This encodes CSVNRVGNTEAFF.

The chain joins TRBV9 to TRBJ2-1; D not certain. The length of the CDR3 is 15 residues. Per germline, CDR1 SGDLS and CDR2 YYNGEE. Trimming pared 0 bases from V and 0 bases from J, leaving 7 bases between. The CDR3 sequence: CASSVVGLSYNEQFF. The CDR3 nucleotides are TGTGCCAGCAGCGTAGTAGGCCTCTCCTACAATGAGCAGTTCTTC.